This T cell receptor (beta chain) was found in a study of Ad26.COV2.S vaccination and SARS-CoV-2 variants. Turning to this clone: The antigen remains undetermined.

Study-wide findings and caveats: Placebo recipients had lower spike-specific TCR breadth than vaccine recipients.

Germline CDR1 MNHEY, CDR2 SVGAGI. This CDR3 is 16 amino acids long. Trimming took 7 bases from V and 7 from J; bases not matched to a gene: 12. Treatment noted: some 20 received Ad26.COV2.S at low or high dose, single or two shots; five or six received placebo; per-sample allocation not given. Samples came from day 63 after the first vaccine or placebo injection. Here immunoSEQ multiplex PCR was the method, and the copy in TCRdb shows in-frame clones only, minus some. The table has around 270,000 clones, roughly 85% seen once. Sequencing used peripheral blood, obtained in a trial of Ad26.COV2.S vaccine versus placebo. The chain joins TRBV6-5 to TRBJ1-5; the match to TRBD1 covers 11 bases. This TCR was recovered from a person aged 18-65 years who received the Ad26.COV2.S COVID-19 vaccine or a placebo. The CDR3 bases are TGTGCCAGCAATTATTTAGGGACAGGGGGTTTACAGCCCCAGCATTTT. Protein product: CASNYLGTGGLQPQHF.